Presented here are 9 T cell receptor beta chains from one specimen sequenced in a study of blood T cell repertoires in COVID-19. The data were produced by immunoSEQ multiplex PCR, yet TCRdb's version contains in-frame clones alone and is incomplete. Here the sample spans under 150,000 clones, about 87% being singletons. Sample: PBMCs or T cells enriched from blood (not recorded which). The origin of the receptors is a man aged 50 or older in a cohort exposed to, infected with or recovered from COVID-19 (not recorded which).

This clone was observed a few times. This chain links TRBV5-5 with TRBJ1-2, with 12 bases aligning to TRBD1. There are 15 residues in the CDR3. Per the germline V gene, CDR1 is SGHKS and CDR2 is YYEKEE (reference sequence). V lost 3 bases and J lost 3; bases outside the gene matches: 3. The CDR3 here is CASSWDRGHDYGYTF. The DNA of the CDR3 is TGTGCCAGCAGCTGGGACAGGGGGCATGACTATGGCTACACCTTC.

The genes are TRBV7-2 and TRBJ2-3; 10 bases agree with TRBD2. From germline, CDR1 is SGHTA and CDR2 FQGNSA. The CDR3 loop spans 17 amino acids. V was clipped by 5 bases and J by 3 bases; unmatched bases: 11. DNA for the CDR3: TGTGCCAGCAGCCTCCCTTTAGCGGGGGGCATTACAGATACGCAGTATTTT. Amino acids: CASSLPLAGGITDTQYF.

This chain links TRBV11-2 with TRBJ2-7; 8 positions match TRBD2. J gave up 1 base and V 5 bases, and 7 bases lay outside the gene matches. Germline CDR1 is SGHAT and CDR2 is FQNNGV. The CDR3 has 15 amino acids. CDR3 in DNA: TGTGCCAGCAGCCCGACCCCGGGAGGGTCCTACGAGCAGTACTTC. Residues: CASSPTPGGSYEQYF.

The V gene is TRBV11-2, the J gene TRBJ2-3; unclear D gene. Germline assignment: CDR1 SGHAT and CDR2 FQNNGV. Trimming cost V 5 bases and J 3 bases, with 15 bases left between them. This CDR3 spans 15 amino acids. CDR3 region: CASSPVRSRTDTQYF. CDR3 coding DNA: TGTGCCAGCAGCCCCGTAAGGAGTCGGACAGATACGCAGTATTTT.

The chain employs TRBV12-3 or TRBV12-4 and TRBJ2-7, with D unresolved. V lost 3 bases to trimming and J lost 3 bases, with 9 bases between them. The CDR3 is made up of 13 amino acids. Here the CDR3 reads CASSFAQHYEQYF. The CDR3 nucleotides are TGTGCCAGCAGTTTTGCACAGCACTACGAGCAGTACTTC.

The rearrangement uses TRBV7-6 and TRBJ2-7; 8 positions match TRBD2. V dropped 1 base and J dropped 2; count of bases not matched to a gene: 7. This CDR3 is 16 amino acids long. Germline CDR1 and CDR2: SGHVS and FNYEAQ. The CDR3 protein is CASSLGTSGAPYEQYF. The DNA for the CDR3 is TGTGCCAGCAGCTTAGGAACTAGCGGAGCCCCCTACGAGCAGTACTTC.

This clone was counted once. The chain employs TRBV6-5 and TRBJ1-5; D is perhaps TRBD1 (5 bases). Germline CDR1 reads MNHEY; CDR2 reads SVGAGI. The CDR3 has 13 residues. Deletions cut 6 bases from V and 7 bases from J, with 13 bases between. As DNA, the CDR3 is TGTGCCAGCAGCGGGGGGAGGCAACAGCCCCAGCATTTT. As protein: CASSGGRQQPQHF.

The chain is built from TRBV3-1 (or the pseudogene TRBV3-2) and TRBJ1-1; 7 bases fit TRBD1. Germline lookup yields CDR1 LGHDT and CDR2 YNNKEL (reference sequence). This CDR3 has 14 residues. Losses at the gene ends were 5 bases for V and 0 bases for J; bases not matched to a gene: 3. CDR3 sequence reads: CASSFGQVNTEAFF. The CDR3 nucleotides are TGTGCCAGCAGCTTCGGACAGGTGAACACTGAAGCTTTCTTT.

There are a few counts of this clone. J is TRBJ1-6 and V is TRBV18; 7 bases agree with TRBD1. This CDR3 comprises 16 residues. Germline lookup yields CDR1 KGHSH and CDR2 LQKENI. Trimming removed 4 bases from V and 10 bases from J; junction bases left unmatched: 13. In DNA, the CDR3 is TGTGCCAGCTCACTTCTCGAGACAGGGAAAGGATCACCCCTCCACTTT. Translating it yields CASSLLETGKGSPLHF. Full variable domain (remainder filled in from reference TRBV18 and TRBJ1-6): NAGVMQNPRHLVRRRGQEARLRCSPMKGHSHVYWYRQLPEEGLKFMVYLQKENIIDESGMPKERFSAEFPKEGPSILRIQQVVRGDSAAYFCASSLLETGKGSPLHFGNGTRLTVT.